Below, 26 T cell receptor beta chains from the same sample are listed, as sequenced in a study of breast tumors, draining lymph nodes, adjacent tissues listed by TCRdb under 2016. Libraries were prepared through multiplex PCR. Data came from an Illumina HiSeq 2000. Through fastp at Q25 and MiXCR, TCRdb rebuilt clones from the public reads, retaining in-frame beta chains. One record per CDR3 amino acid sequence lists the most common genes and DNA. The sample contains about 15,000 distinct CDR3 sequences, over 55% of them found a single time. The top ten hold approximately 20% of the sample. Sequenced sample: tumor-adjacent breast tissue. The receptors were gathered from a female donor with breast cancer. Some clones in this sample may be carry-over from other donors' samples.

The V gene is TRBV10-2, the J gene TRBJ1-2; D is perhaps TRBD1 (5 bases). Germline CDR1 WSHSY, CDR2 SAAADI. Deletions cut 6 bases from V and 4 bases from J, with 12 bases between. The CDR3 has 13 residues. The CDR3 DNA sequence: TGCGCCAGCAGCAGGGAACGAAGCTATGGCTACACCTTC. It codes for CASSRERSYGYTF.

V is TRBV2 and J is TRBJ2-7, with a weak D call TRBD2 (5 bases). The ends were cut back, 10 bases at V and 0 bases at J, with 19 bases in the middle. This CDR3 comprises 15 residues. Germline assignment: CDR1 SNHLY and CDR2 FYNNEI. Written as DNA, the CDR3 is TGTGCCACCAAGGTTGGGAGTGAGGGCTCCTACGAGCAGTACTTC. This sequence encodes CATKVGSEGSYEQYF.

This clonotype was seen ten or more times. V usage is TRBV12-3 or TRBV12-4 and J usage is TRBJ2-5; no definite D call. The CDR3 sequence is 15 residues long. V lost 3 bases to trimming and J lost 5 bases, with 16 bases between them. The CDR3 loop is CASSFSTERFETQYF. CDR3 in DNA: TGTGCCAGCAGTTTTAGTACAGAGAGGTTCGAGACCCAGTACTTC.

The chain has TRBV3-1 and TRBJ1-4; D is unclear. V dropped 6 bases and J dropped 2 bases, with 10 bases sitting between them. Germline CDR1 and CDR2: LGHDT and YNNKEL (reference sequence). The CDR3 has 14 residues. The CDR3, as DNA: TGTGCCAGCAGGGCAGGTTCTACTAATGAAAAACTGTTTTTT. This sequence encodes CASRAGSTNEKLFF.

The CDR3 here is CASSQDSTGNTIYF. CDR3 nucleotides: TGTGCCAGCAGCCAGGACAGCACTGGAAACACCATATATTTT. The rearrangement uses TRBV5-4 and TRBJ1-3; tentatively, D is TRBD1 (6 bases). V was cut by 4 bases and J by 2 bases, with 10 bases left in between. The germline gives CDR1 SGHNT, CDR2 YYREEE (reference sequence). The CDR3 spans 14 residues.

The chain joins TRBV2 to TRBJ2-3; D not resolved. The J call may be incorrect, as the DNA end agrees better with TRBJ1-5. Germline CDR1 SNHLY, CDR2 FYNNEI. CDR3 size: 12 residues. CDR3: CASSFSRDTQHF. The CDR3 DNA sequence: TGTGCCAGCAGTTTCTCCCGTGATACGCAGCATTTT.

This clonotype was seen only a few times. This chain uses TRBV2 with TRBJ1-6; TRBD1 matches 8 bases. Unmatched junction bases numbered 9, after V lost 4 bases and J lost 7 bases. The germline V gene has CDR1 SNHLY and CDR2 FYNNEI. CDR3 length equals 16 residues. CDR3 region: CASSATGTGANSPLHF. The CDR3, as DNA: TGTGCCAGCAGTGCCACCGGGACAGGAGCCAATTCACCCCTCCACTTT.

The chain recombines TRBV2 with TRBJ2-7; the match to TRBD1 covers 7 bases. The CDR3 covers 13 residues. Germline CDR1 SNHLY, CDR2 FYNNEI. V lost 4 bases and J lost 5; bases outside the gene matches: 5. The chain's CDR3 is CASSATGNHEQYF. CDR3 nucleotide sequence: TGTGCCAGCAGTGCGACAGGGAACCACGAGCAGTACTTC.

V gene TRBV24-1 combines with J gene TRBJ2-3; D ambiguous. V was clipped by 4 bases and J by 1 base, with 8 bases between them. CDR1 KGHDR and CDR2 SFDVKD come from the germline V gene. The CDR3 is 14 residues long. CDR3: CATSEKRGTDTQYF. The CDR3 nucleotides are TGTGCCACCAGTGAAAAAAGGGGCACAGATACGCAGTATTTT.

The rearrangement links TRBV24-1 to TRBJ2-5; TRBD2 matches 8 bases. There are 14 residues in the CDR3. V lost 4 bases to trimming and J lost 4 bases; unmatched junction nucleotides: 4. CDR1 KGHDR and CDR2 SFDVKD come from the germline V gene. In DNA form, the CDR3 reads TGTGCCACCAGTGAAATAAGCGGGAGAGAGACCCAGTACTTC. As protein: CATSEISGRETQYF.

This clonotype has a count of ten or more. The chain couples TRBV6-1 to TRBJ2-7; D call uncertain. The CDR3 sequence is 15 residues long. Germline CDR1 MNHNS, CDR2 SASEGT. The germline V and J ends were trimmed by 5 bases and 2 bases, with 16 bases remaining between them. CDR3 DNA: TGTGCCAGCAGTCAACCCGGGCAACCCCCCTACGAGCAGTACGTC. Translating gives CASSQPGQPPYEQYV.

This chain uses TRBV9 with TRBJ1-6, with TRBD1 as a possible D gene (6 bases). Germline CDR1 is SGDLS and CDR2 is YYNGEE. The CDR3 is 15 residues long. V was trimmed by 5 bases and J by 5 bases, leaving 14 bases between them. The CDR3 spells CASSGGEGDNSPLHF. As DNA, the CDR3 is TGTGCCAGCAGTGGGGGGGAGGGGGATAATTCACCCCTCCACTTT.

The genes are TRBV20-1 and TRBJ1-6; 8 nucleotides match TRBD1. This CDR3 comprises 14 residues. The J segment lost 8 bases and the V segment lost 0 bases, leaving 3 bases of the junction unmatched. CDR1 and CDR2 from the germline V gene are DFQATT and SNEGSKA (reference sequence). DNA of the CDR3: TGCAGTGCTAGAGATGACAGGGGTTATTCACCCCTCCACTTT. Protein product: CSARDDRGYSPLHF.

This clonotype was counted a few times. The V call is TRBV29-1, the J call TRBJ2-1; 13 positions agree with TRBD2. With 6 bases clipped from V and 4 bases from J, the junction kept 0 bases outside the gene matches. CDR3 length: 13 residues. Germline V CDR1 and CDR2: SQVTM, ANQGSEA. The CDR3 loop reads CSVGLAGYNEQFF. In DNA form, the CDR3 reads TGCAGCGTGGGACTAGCGGGGTACAATGAGCAGTTCTTC.

The DNA for the CDR3 is TGTGCCAGCAGCTCCCTCGGACTAGCTGCTAGCTCCTACAATGAGCAGTTCTTC. Its protein is CASSSLGLAASSYNEQFF. The chain links TRBV11-2 to TRBJ2-1; 8 positions agree with TRBD2. Germline V gene data show CDR1 as SGHAT and CDR2 as FQNNGV. This CDR3 has 18 residues. The junction had 11 bases not matched to a gene; V was cut back by 4 bases and J by 0 bases.

There are many counts of this clonotype. This sequence joins TRBV6-1 and TRBJ1-5; 9 nucleotides line up with TRBD1. Germline V gene data show CDR1 as MNHNS and CDR2 as SASEGT. V lost 7 bases, J lost 7 bases, and 5 bases stayed unmatched. CDR3 length: 13 residues. CDR3 loop: CASTDTGGQPQHF. The DNA for the CDR3 is TGTGCCAGCACCGATACAGGGGGCCAGCCCCAGCATTTT.

The chain employs TRBV29-1 and TRBJ1-4; D is possibly TRBD1 (6 bases). Germline V gene lookup returns CDR1 SQVTM and CDR2 ANQGSEA. CDR3 length: 13 residues. V lost 0 bases and J lost 10, with 12 bases in between. The CDR3 loop reads CSVEEYRDRKLFF. Written as DNA, the CDR3 is TGCAGCGTTGAAGAGTACAGGGATCGAAAACTGTTTTTT.

This clonotype was seen repeatedly, ten times or more. CDR3 DNA sequence: TGTGCCAGCAGCGCAAACGAGGCGAACACTGAAGCTTTCTTT. This gives the protein CASSANEANTEAFF. The chain recombines TRBV3-1 with TRBJ1-1; D ambiguous. V lost 5 bases and J lost 1, with 11 bases in between. This CDR3 spans 14 amino acids. The germline gives CDR1 LGHDT, CDR2 YNNKEL (reference sequence).

Notes on this clonotype: This clone may be a read error of a much larger clone one base away. The CDR3 reads CASNLAGNWGEQFF. DNA for the CDR3: TGTGCCAGCAATCTAGCGGGGAACTGGGGTGAGCAGTTCTTC. This sequence joins TRBV6-2 or TRBV6-3 and TRBJ2-1; TRBD2 aligns across 9 bases. V trimming: 7 bases; J trimming: 9 bases; junction bases outside the gene matches: 10. Germline loops: CDR1 MNHEY, CDR2 SVGEGT. The CDR3 sequence is 14 residues long.

The rearrangement joins TRBV5-4 to TRBJ2-7; TRBD1 agrees at 9 bases. Trimming cost V 4 bases and J 5 bases; bases outside gene matches: 7. The CDR3 spans 14 residues. Per the germline V gene, CDR1 is SGHNT and CDR2 is YYREEE (reference sequence). The chain's CDR3 is CASSKGQGGDEQYF. In DNA, the CDR3 is TGTGCCAGCAGCAAGGGACAGGGTGGGGACGAGCAGTACTTC.

The chain carries TRBV7-6 and TRBJ2-5; tentative D call: TRBD1 (5 bases). CDR1 and CDR2 from the germline V gene are SGHVS and FNYEAQ. The CDR3 spans 14 residues. V lost 1 base and J lost 3, with 9 bases in between. This chain's CDR3 is CASSLGAREETQYF. CDR3 coding DNA: TGTGCCAGCAGCTTAGGAGCCAGGGAAGAGACCCAGTACTTC. Combining the CDR3 with reference TRBV7-6 and TRBJ2-5 gives the whole variable domain GAGVSQSPRYKVTKRGQDVALRCDPISGHVSLYWYRQALGQGPEFLTYFNYEAQQDKSGLPNDRFSAERPEGSISTLTIQRTEQRDSAMYRCASSLGAREETQYFGPGTRLLVL.

The chain joins TRBV20-1 to TRBJ1-2, with D uncertain. The CDR3 sequence is 14 residues long. Germline CDR1 is DFQATT and CDR2 is SNEGSKA (reference sequence). Deletions cut 0 bases from V and 4 bases from J, with 12 bases between. CDR3 nucleotides: TGCAGTGCTAGAGACGGGCGCTCCCTCTATGGCTACACCTTC. Encoded protein: CSARDGRSLYGYTF.

This clonotype ranks as medium-sized. V gene TRBV29-1 combines with J gene TRBJ1-5; the D is unclear. The germline V gene has CDR1 SQVTM and CDR2 ANQGSEA. The CDR3 covers 12 residues. Trimming shortened V by 4 bases and J by 3 bases, and 7 bases separated the two germline ends. CDR3 nucleotides: TGCAGCGTTGGAGGGCTCAATCAGCCCCAGCATTTT. Protein product: CSVGGLNQPQHF.

The V gene is TRBV20-1, the J gene TRBJ2-7, with D uncertain. Trimming removed 5 bases from V and 4 bases from J, with 3 bases in between. The CDR3 is 9 residues long. Germline CDR1 DFQATT, CDR2 SNEGSKA (reference sequence). In nucleotides, the CDR3 is TGCAGTGCTGGGTACGAGCAGTACTTC. The encoded protein is CSAGYEQYF.

This clonotype was seen many times. This chain connects TRBV6-5 to TRBJ1-5; the D gene is possibly TRBD1 (5 bases). The germline V gene encodes CDR1 MNHEY and CDR2 SVGAGI. Deletions cut 5 bases from V and 7 bases from J, with 18 bases between. This CDR3 is built from 15 residues. CDR3 loop: CASSPYKGSGQPQHF. CDR3 DNA sequence: TGTGCCAGCAGTCCCTACAAGGGGTCCGGGCAGCCCCAGCATTTT.

This chain uses TRBV15 with TRBJ1-3; the D gene is possibly TRBD1 (5 bases). Germline values: CDR1 LNHNV, CDR2 YYDKDF (reference sequence). The CDR3 loop spans 17 amino acids. V shed 0 bases and J shed 0 bases, with 12 bases lying between them. The CDR3 protein is CATSREGLGGSGNTIYF. In DNA form, the CDR3 reads TGTGCCACCAGCAGAGAGGGCCTGGGGGGCTCTGGAAACACCATATATTTT.